This T cell receptor beta chain emerged from a study of CD8+ T cells in alopecia areata. About the research overall: It was oral tofacitinib, at 5 to 10 mg twice daily, that treated patients received.

The sequencing template was cDNA reverse transcribed from extracted RNA. TCRdb's copy holds only in-frame clones and misses some; the assay was immunoSEQ multiplex PCR. This sample carries around 140,000 clones, approximately 49% of them seen once, and the ten largest clones take 18%. Sorting separated CD4+ and CD8+ T cells out of PBMCs. Sequences were derived from CD8+ T cells sorted from blood, sampled at week 0. The clonotype originates from a human donor with alopecia areata.

In DNA form, the CDR3 reads TGTGCCAGCAGCTTAGTCCAGCAAGAGACCCAGTACTTC. Its protein is CASSLVQQETQYF. The rearrangement links TRBV11-2 to TRBJ2-5; D is ambiguous. This CDR3 comprises 13 residues. Germline CDR1 and CDR2: SGHAT and FQNNGV. Trimming took 1 base from V and 2 from J, leaving 5 bases between them. Full variable domain (missing parts from reference TRBV11-2 and TRBJ2-5): EAGVAQSPRYKIIEKRQSVAFWCNPISGHATLYWYQQILGQGPKLLIQFQNNGVVDDSQLPKDRFSAERLKGVDSTLKIQPAKLEDSAVYLCASSLVQQETQYFGPGTRLLVL.